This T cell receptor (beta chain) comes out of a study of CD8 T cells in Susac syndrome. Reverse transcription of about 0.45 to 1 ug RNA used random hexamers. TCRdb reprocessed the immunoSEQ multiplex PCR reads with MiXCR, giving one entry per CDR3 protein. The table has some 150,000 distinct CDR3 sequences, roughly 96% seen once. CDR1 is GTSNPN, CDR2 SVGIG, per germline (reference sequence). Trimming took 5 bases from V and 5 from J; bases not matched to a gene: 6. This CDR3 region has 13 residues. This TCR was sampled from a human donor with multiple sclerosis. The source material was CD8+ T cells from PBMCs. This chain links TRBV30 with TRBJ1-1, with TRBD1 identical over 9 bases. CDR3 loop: CAWAVGTGTEAFF. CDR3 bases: TGTGCCTGGGCCGTGGGGACAGGGACTGAAGCTTTCTTT. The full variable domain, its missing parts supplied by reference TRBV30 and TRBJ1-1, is SQTIHQWPATLVQPVGSPLSLECTVEGTSNPNLYWYRQAAGRGLQLLFYSVGIGQISSEVPQNLSASRPQDRQFILSSKKLLLSDSGFYLCAWAVGTGTEAFFGQGTRLTVV.